This T cell receptor beta chain stems from a study of tumor-infiltrating lymphocytes in oesophageal squamous cell carcinoma (TCRdb year 2016). The CDR3 spans 14 residues, from the cysteine through the phenylalanine. Only the CDR3 portion is preserved as DNA: 42 bases, with reading frame beginning at the first base. According to the germline V gene (reference sequence), CDR1 reads SGHNT and CDR2 reads YYREEE. Library creation used PCR. The run used an Illumina HiSeq 2000. TCRdb ran its own pipeline on the public reads, namely fastp trimming at Q25 and MiXCR clone calling, and kept in-frame beta chains. One record per CDR3 amino acid sequence lists the most common genes and DNA. Present in this sample are more than 7,000 distinct CDR3 sequences, just over 65% of which were seen just once. The ten most abundant clones make up 36% of the sample. To note about this clonotype: Its antigen specificity is not known. A read error may account for a junction end that differs from germline.

The clonotype originates from a female donor with esophageal squamous cell carcinoma. Input material: esophageal tumor tissue. This sequence uses TRBV5-4 and TRBJ2-1, with 7 junctional bases fitting TRBD2. The nucleotide sequence is given as TGTGCCAGCAGCTTCGGGAGGTACAATTCACCCCTCCACTTC. This gives the protein CASSFGRYNSPLHF.